The 18 T cell receptor beta chains presented below share a single source sample, sequenced in a study of blood T cell repertoires in COVID-19. TCRdb's copy holds only in-frame clones and misses some; the assay was immunoSEQ multiplex PCR. The sample includes 250,000 or so clones, around 87% of them seen just once. Sequencing input: peripheral blood. The receptors were sampled from a woman aged 60 to 75 with COVID-19, enrolled during active disease.

This chain joins TRBV3-1 (or the pseudogene TRBV3-2) and TRBJ1-1, with D perhaps TRBD1 (6 bases). Trimming cost V 6 bases and J 7 bases, with 18 bases left between them. Per the germline V gene, CDR1 is LGHDT and CDR2 is YNNKEL (reference sequence). This CDR3 has 14 residues. The CDR3, as DNA: TGTGCCAGCAGTCGGTACAGGGACGGCAGTGAAGCTTTCTTT. Translated: CASSRYRDGSEAFF.

This clone was detected a few times. The chain couples TRBV27 to TRBJ2-7, with TRBD2 matching over 7 bases. V lost 5 bases and J lost 6; bases outside the gene matches: 19. This CDR3 region has 17 residues. Germline lookup yields CDR1 MNHEY and CDR2 SMNVEV (reference sequence). The CDR3 here is CASSTPGRTGGFGEQYF. The CDR3 region has the DNA TGTGCCAGCAGTACCCCCGGCAGGACCGGGGGGTTTGGCGAGCAGTACTTC.

CDR3 in amino acids: CASSEFGTDNQPQHF. The CDR3 bases are TGTGCCAGCAGTGAATTCGGGACAGACAATCAGCCCCAGCATTTT. The J gene is TRBJ1-5, the V gene TRBV6-1, with 7 positions matching TRBD1. With V trimmed by 2 bases and J by 3 bases, 4 bases remained unmatched. The CDR3 sequence is 15 residues long. CDR1 is MNHNS, CDR2 SASEGT, per germline.

This clone was observed a few times. V is TRBV18 and J is TRBJ2-7, with D tentatively TRBD2 (6 bases). This CDR3 is built from 15 residues. Per the germline V gene, CDR1 is KGHSH and CDR2 is LQKENI. The V end was cut by 3 bases, the J end by 3 bases, with 15 bases between. This chain's CDR3 is CASSPQGLGGYEQYF. CDR3 nucleotides: TGTGCCAGCTCACCGCAGGGACTGGGGGGCTACGAGCAGTACTTC. The variable domain in full, with the rest retrieved from reference TRBV18 and TRBJ2-7, is NAGVMQNPRHLVRRRGQEARLRCSPMKGHSHVYWYRQLPEEGLKFMVYLQKENIIDESGMPKERFSAEFPKEGPSILRIQQVVRGDSAAYFCASSPQGLGGYEQYFGPGTRLTVT.

V usage is TRBV2 and J usage is TRBJ1-2; D remains ambiguous. V lost 7 bases, J lost 0 bases, and 15 bases lay in between. Germline loops: CDR1 SNHLY, CDR2 FYNNEI. CDR3 length: 15 residues. The CDR3 protein is CASITAAVTNYGYTF. The DNA for the CDR3 is TGTGCCAGCATCACGGCGGCAGTTACTAACTATGGCTACACCTTC. Full variable domain (remainder filled in from reference TRBV2 and TRBJ1-2): EPEVTQTPSHQVTQMGQEVILRCVPISNHLYFYWYRQILGQKVEFLVSFYNNEISEKSEIFDDQFSVERPDGSNFTLKIRSTKLEDSAMYFCASITAAVTNYGYTFGSGTRLTVV.

This clone was seen a few times. The CDR3 region has the DNA TGCGCCAGCAGCTACGGGACTGCTATTTACGAGCAGTACTTC. Its translation: CASSYGTAIYEQYF. The chain recombines TRBV5-1 with TRBJ2-7, with D possibly TRBD2 on 6 matching bases. This CDR3 comprises 14 residues. Trimming stripped 3 bases from V and 4 bases from J, with 14 bases between. The germline V gene has CDR1 SGHRS and CDR2 YFSETQ.

The V call is TRBV29-1, the J call TRBJ1-1; tentatively, D is TRBD1 (6 bases). The CDR3 length is 17 residues. Trimming took off 1 base at V and 3 bases at J, with 21 bases between the two ends. The germline V gene has CDR1 SQVTM and CDR2 ANQGSEA. CDR3 loop: CSVEGVVRAGAYTEAFF. The CDR3 DNA is TGCAGCGTTGAAGGGGTGGTAAGGGCGGGGGCCTACACTGAAGCTTTCTTT.

This clone was detected once. The chain couples TRBV16 to TRBJ1-1, with a weak D call TRBD1 (6 bases). The CDR3 is made up of 15 amino acids. With 3 bases removed from V and 4 bases from J, the gap between germline ends came to 15 bases. Germline CDR1 is KGHSY and CDR2 is FQNENV. The CDR3 here is CASSHPPGVGTEAFF. CDR3 coding DNA: TGTGCCAGCAGCCATCCCCCAGGGGTCGGCACTGAAGCTTTCTTT.

This clone turned up a few times. The J gene is TRBJ1-4, the V gene TRBV4-1; D call uncertain. The CDR3 extends over 16 amino acids. CDR1 and CDR2 from the germline V gene are MGHRA and YSYEKL. V dropped 1 base and J dropped 4 bases, with 13 bases sitting between them. CDR3 region: CASSQGYGRLNEKLFF. CDR3 DNA: TGCGCCAGCAGCCAAGGGTATGGCAGACTTAATGAAAAACTGTTTTTT.

The chain joins TRBV5-5 to TRBJ2-7; possibly TRBD1 for D (5 bases). V dropped 0 bases and J dropped 7 bases, with 11 bases sitting between them. Germline lookup yields CDR1 SGHKS and CDR2 YYEKEE (reference sequence). CDR3 length: 13 amino acids. CDR3 nucleotide sequence: TGTGCCAGCAGCTTGGTCCCAGGGTGGGAGCAGTACTTC. Amino acids: CASSLVPGWEQYF.

The V and J genes are TRBV4-1 and TRBJ2-4; possible D gene TRBD1, 7 bases. Deletions cut 4 bases from V and 6 bases from J, with 16 bases between. Germline CDR1 and CDR2: MGHRA and YSYEKL. This CDR3 is built from 15 residues. In DNA form, the CDR3 reads TGCGCCAGCAGCCGGAGGGGGGACAGTGGAAACATTCAGTACTTC. It is translated as CASSRRGDSGNIQYF.

The rearrangement joins TRBV5-1 to TRBJ2-7; 9 nucleotides agree with TRBD1. Germline V gene sequence: CDR1 SGHRS, CDR2 YFSETQ. This CDR3 region has 16 residues. J was trimmed by 3 bases and V by 2 bases; bases with no gene match: 9. The CDR3 DNA reads as TGCGCCAGCAGCTTTACAGGGGGCCTAGGCTACTACGAGCAGTACTTC. Amino acids: CASSFTGGLGYYEQYF.

The chain has TRBV20-1 and TRBJ2-7; the match to TRBD1 covers 7 bases. The CDR3 runs to 14 residues. V gave up 3 bases and J gave up 7 bases; unmatched junction bases: 12. CDR1 and CDR2 (germline): DFQATT, SNEGSKA (reference sequence). The CDR3 DNA is TGCAGTGCTAGTCTCGGCAGGGGGTCTGATGAGCAGTACTTC. Encoded protein: CSASLGRGSDEQYF.

The V gene is TRBV19, the J gene TRBJ2-7; D may be TRBD1 (5 bases). The CDR3 covers 14 residues. The V end lost 5 bases, the J end lost 3 bases, and 14 bases lay between the germline ends. Germline values: CDR1 LNHDA, CDR2 SQIVND (reference sequence). In DNA form, the CDR3 reads TGTGCCAGTAGTCTGAGACAGTCAGTCTACGAGCAGTACTTC. Protein sequence: CASSLRQSVYEQYF.

This chain connects TRBV7-9 to TRBJ1-1; D possibly corresponds to TRBD1 (6 bases). CDR1 and CDR2 (germline): SEHNR, FQNEAQ (reference sequence). The CDR3 covers 17 residues. Trimming took off 5 bases at V and 3 bases at J, with 22 bases between the two ends. The DNA for the CDR3 is TGTGCCAGCAGCCCCAGAAGGCTTGGGGGCTTGTACACTGAAGCTTTCTTT. Protein: CASSPRRLGGLYTEAFF.

The gene calls are TRBV4-2 and TRBJ1-1; 11 bases align to TRBD1. CDR1 is LGHNA, CDR2 YNFKEQ, per germline. V lost 4 bases, J lost 1 base, and 5 bases stayed unmatched. CDR3 size: 16 residues. CDR3 region: CASSLGQGESNTEAFF. The DNA for the CDR3 is TGTGCCAGCAGCCTGGGACAGGGGGAGTCGAACACTGAAGCTTTCTTT.

This clone was picked up many times. The gene calls are TRBV18 and TRBJ1-1, with 8 nucleotides matching TRBD1. V lost 2 bases, J lost 1 base, and 3 bases stayed unmatched. Germline CDR1 and CDR2: KGHSH and LQKENI. The CDR3 is 15 residues long. The CDR3 DNA follows: TGTGCCAGCTCACCATACGGGACAGGGAACACTGAAGCTTTCTTT. This sequence encodes CASSPYGTGNTEAFF.

CDR3 amino acids: CASSSSGTGFNEQFF. In DNA form, the CDR3 reads TGCGCCAGCAGCTCGTCCGGGACAGGGTTCAATGAGCAGTTCTTC. This chain connects TRBV5-1 to TRBJ2-1, with 9 bases that match TRBD1. The CDR3 contains 15 residues. Trimming removed 3 bases from V and 6 bases from J; junction bases left unmatched: 7. Germline CDR1 is SGHRS and CDR2 is YFSETQ.